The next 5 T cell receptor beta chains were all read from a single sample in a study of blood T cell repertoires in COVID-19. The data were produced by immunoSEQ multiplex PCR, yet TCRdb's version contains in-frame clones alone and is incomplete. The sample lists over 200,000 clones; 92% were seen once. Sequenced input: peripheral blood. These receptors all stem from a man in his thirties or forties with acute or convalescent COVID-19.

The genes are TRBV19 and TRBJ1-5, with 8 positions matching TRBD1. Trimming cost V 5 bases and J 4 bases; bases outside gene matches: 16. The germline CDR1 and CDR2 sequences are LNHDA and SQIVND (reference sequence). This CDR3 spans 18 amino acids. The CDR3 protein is CASSPGVFDRGKNQPQHF. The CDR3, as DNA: TGTGCCAGTAGTCCCGGGGTTTTTGACAGGGGAAAGAATCAGCCCCAGCATTTT.

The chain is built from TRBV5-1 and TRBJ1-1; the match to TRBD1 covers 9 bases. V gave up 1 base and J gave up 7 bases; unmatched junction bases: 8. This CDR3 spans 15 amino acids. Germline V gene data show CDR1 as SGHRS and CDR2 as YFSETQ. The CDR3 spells CASSLLPGQGGEAFF. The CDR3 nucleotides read TGCGCCAGCAGCTTGCTCCCGGGACAGGGAGGTGAAGCTTTCTTT.

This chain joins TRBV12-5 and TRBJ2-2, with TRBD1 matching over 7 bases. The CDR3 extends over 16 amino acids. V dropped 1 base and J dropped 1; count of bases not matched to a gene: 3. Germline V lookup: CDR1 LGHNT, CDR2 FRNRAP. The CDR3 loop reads CASGLGYRGNTGELFF. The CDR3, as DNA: TGTGCTAGTGGTTTGGGATACAGGGGGAACACCGGGGAGCTGTTTTTT.

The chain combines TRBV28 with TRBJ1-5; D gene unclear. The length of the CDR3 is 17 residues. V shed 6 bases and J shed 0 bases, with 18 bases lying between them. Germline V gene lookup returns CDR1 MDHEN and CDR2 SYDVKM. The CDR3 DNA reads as TGTGCCAGCAGCCTCCGCCCGAGCGGGTTTAGCAATCAGCCCCAGCATTTT. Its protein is CASSLRPSGFSNQPQHF.

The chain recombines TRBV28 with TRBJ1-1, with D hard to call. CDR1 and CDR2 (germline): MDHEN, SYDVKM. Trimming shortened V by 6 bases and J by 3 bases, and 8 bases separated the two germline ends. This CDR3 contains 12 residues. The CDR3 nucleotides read TGTGCCAGCAGAACTCTGGACACTGAAGCTTTCTTT. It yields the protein CASRTLDTEAFF.